A few counts support the clone carrying this T cell receptor beta chain. Documented time point: patch test 1, 2 weeks after DPC sensitization. Treatment denoted: therapeutic diphenylcyclopropenone sensitization with weekly scalp DPC. Germline CDR1 reads MDHEN; CDR2 reads SYDVKM. The length of the CDR3 is 13 residues. The J segment lost 4 bases and the V segment lost 5 bases, leaving 4 bases of the junction unmatched. This entry belongs to a study of human T cells and chemical hapten exposure. Study-level background: Small discrepancies in pooled library volume mainly accounted for the varying TCR yields per sample.

One entry per CDR3 protein, called by TCRdb with MiXCR from the RACE reads. This sample has some 350,000 distinct CDR3 sequences, with approximately 6.9% found just once. The chain has TRBV28 and TRBJ1-1; 7 bases are a match to TRBD1. The sequenced sample was whole blood, obtained in connection with sensitization to the hapten diphenylcyclopropenone (DPC). This sequence originates from a woman between 18 and 30 years old with alopecia areata. Some clones in this sample may be carry-over from other donors' samples. The CDR3 DNA sequence: TGTGCCAGCAGTGGCCACAGGGGCACTGAAGCTTTCTTT. It codes for CASSGHRGTEAFF.